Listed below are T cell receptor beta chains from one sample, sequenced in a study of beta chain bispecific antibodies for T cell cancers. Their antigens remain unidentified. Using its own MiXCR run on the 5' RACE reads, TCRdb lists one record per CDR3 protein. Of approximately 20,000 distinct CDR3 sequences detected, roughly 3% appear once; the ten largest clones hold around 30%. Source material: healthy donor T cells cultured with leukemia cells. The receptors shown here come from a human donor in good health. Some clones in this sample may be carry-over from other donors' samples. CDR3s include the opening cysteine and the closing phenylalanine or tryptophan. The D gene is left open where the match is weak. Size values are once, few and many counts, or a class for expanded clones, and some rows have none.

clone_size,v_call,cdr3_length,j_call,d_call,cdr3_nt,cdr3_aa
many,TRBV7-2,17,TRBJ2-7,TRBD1,TGTGCCAGCAGCTCCCCTTCCACCGGGACAGGGATATGGGAGCAGTACTTC,CASSSPSTGTGIWEQYF
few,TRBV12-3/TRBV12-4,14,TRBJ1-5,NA,TGTGCCAGCAGTCCCGAGGGGATCAATCAGCCCCAGCATTTT,CASSPEGINQPQHF
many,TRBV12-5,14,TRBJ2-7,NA,TGTATACATAGGGAACAGGTCCAGGTACGCGAGCAGTACTTC,CIHREQVQVREQYF
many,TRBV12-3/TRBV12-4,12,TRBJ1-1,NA,TGTGCCACCCAGGGCCTTAACACTGAAGCTTTCTTT,CATQGLNTEAFF
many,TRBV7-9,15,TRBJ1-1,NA,TGTGCCAGCAACCCCTGGTCCGCCATGAACACTGAAGCTTTCTTT,CASNPWSAMNTEAFF
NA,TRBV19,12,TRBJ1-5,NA,TGTGCCTCGGGTTTGGGCCATCAGCCCCAGCATTTT,CASGLGHQPQHF
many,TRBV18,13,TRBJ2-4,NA,TGTGCCAGCTCTGAGAGGTATCGAGACATTCAGTACTTC,CASSERYRDIQYF
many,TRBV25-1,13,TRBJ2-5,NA,TGTGCCAGCAGTCGGGGGACCCAAGAGACCCAGTACTTC,CASSRGTQETQYF
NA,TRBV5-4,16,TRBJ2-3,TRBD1,TGTGCCAGCAGCCCTCGACAGGGAATCAGCACAGATACGCAGTATTTT,CASSPRQGISTDTQYF
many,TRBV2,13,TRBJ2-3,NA,TGTGCCAGCAGTGAACGGGGGGCGCATACGCAGTATTTT,CASSERGAHTQYF
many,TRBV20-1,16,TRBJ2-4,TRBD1,TGCAGTGCTAGAGGAGGGGGCCTGCTAGCCAAAAACATTCAGTACTTC,CSARGGGLLAKNIQYF
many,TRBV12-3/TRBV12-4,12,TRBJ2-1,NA,TGTGCCAGCAGATCTTCTAGGGATGAGCAGTTCTTC,CASRSSRDEQFF
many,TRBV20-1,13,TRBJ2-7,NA,TGCAGTGCTCGGAAGGGATTATCCTACGAGCAGTACTTC,CSARKGLSYEQYF
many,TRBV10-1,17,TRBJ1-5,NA,TGCGCCAGCGCAAACCTAAGAGGGGAGAGAAGCAATCAGCCCCAGCATTTT,CASANLRGERSNQPQHF
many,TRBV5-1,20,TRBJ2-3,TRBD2,TGCGCCAGCAGCTTGGGGGCCCCGGGACTAGCGGGGGGATCGACAGATACGCAGTATTTT,CASSLGAPGLAGGSTDTQYF
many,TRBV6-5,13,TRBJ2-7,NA,TGTGCCAGCAGTTCAGCCGGGTGGTACGAGCAGTACTTC,CASSSAGWYEQYF
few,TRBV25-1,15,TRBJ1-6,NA,TGTGCCAGCAGTGAAAAGGGGGGCTGGATTTCACCCCTCCACTTT,CASSEKGGWISPLHF
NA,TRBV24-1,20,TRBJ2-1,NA,TGTGCCACCCATCAGTATAGGGGACCGTTTAGGGGTGGAGTATGGAATGAGCAGTTCTTC,CATHQYRGPFRGGVWNEQFF
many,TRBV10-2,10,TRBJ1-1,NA,TGCGCCAGCATCGGCACTGAAGCTTTCTTT,CASIGTEAFF
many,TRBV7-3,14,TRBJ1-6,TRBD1,TGTGCCAGCAGCTCGGGACAGGGGAATTCACCCCTCCACTTT,CASSSGQGNSPLHF
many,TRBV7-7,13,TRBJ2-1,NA,TGTGCCAGCAGCGTCGACAGAGACAATGAGCAGTTCTTC,CASSVDRDNEQFF
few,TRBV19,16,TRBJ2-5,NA,TGTGCCAGTAGTATACTCGGCAGCTTGTCGGCTGAGACCCAGTACTTC,CASSILGSLSAETQYF
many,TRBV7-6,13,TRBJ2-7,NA,TGTGCCAGCAGCTTAACAGGGTTCTACGAGCAGTACTTC,CASSLTGFYEQYF
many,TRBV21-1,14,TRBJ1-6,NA,TGTGCCAGCAGCACCGGGACATCGGCGGGGCCCCTCCACTTT,CASSTGTSAGPLHF
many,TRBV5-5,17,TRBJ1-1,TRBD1,TGTGCCAGCAGCGAGACGACAGGGGAGGTGCGGGTCACTGAAGCTTTCTTT,CASSETTGEVRVTEAFF
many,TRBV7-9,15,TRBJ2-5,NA,TGTGCCAGCAGCTTAGCAGACGTCTACCAAGAGACCCAGTACTTC,CASSLADVYQETQYF
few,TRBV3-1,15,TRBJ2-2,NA,TGTGCCAGCAGCCGAACCGACCGGAACACCGGGGAGCTGTTTTTT,CASSRTDRNTGELFF
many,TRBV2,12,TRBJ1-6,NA,TGTGCCAGCAGTGAATGGGACAAACCCCTCCACTTT,CASSEWDKPLHF
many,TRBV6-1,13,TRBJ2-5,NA,TGTGCCAGCAGTGAACAGAATGCAGAGACCCAGTACTTC,CASSEQNAETQYF
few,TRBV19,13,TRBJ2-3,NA,TGTGCCAGTTGGGACTGGAGCACAGATACGCAGTATTTT,CASWDWSTDTQYF
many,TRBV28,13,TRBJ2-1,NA,TGTGCCAGCACGTTTGGGGGTTACAATGAGCAGTTCTTC,CASTFGGYNEQFF
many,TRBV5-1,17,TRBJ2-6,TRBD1,TGCGCCAGCAGCCCCGGGACAGGGTGGGCTGGGGCCAACGTCCTGACTTTC,CASSPGTGWAGANVLTF
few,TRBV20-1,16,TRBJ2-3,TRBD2,TGCAGTGCATGGACTAGCGGAGCCCCTAGCACAGATACGCAGTATTTT,CSAWTSGAPSTDTQYF
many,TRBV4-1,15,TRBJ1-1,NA,TGCGCCAGCAGCCAACTTCAGAGGAAAGGGACTGAAGCTTTCTTT,CASSQLQRKGTEAFF
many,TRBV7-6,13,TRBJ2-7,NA,TGTGCCAGCAGCACCCGGACGTCCTACGAGCAGTACTTC,CASSTRTSYEQYF
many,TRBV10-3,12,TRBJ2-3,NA,TGTGCCTCAGGACACAGCACAGATACGCAGTATTTT,CASGHSTDTQYF
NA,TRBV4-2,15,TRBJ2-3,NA,TGTGCCAGCAGCCACGCGGGGTCTCCCACAGATACGCAGTATTTT,CASSHAGSPTDTQYF
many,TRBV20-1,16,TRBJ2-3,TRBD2,TGCAGTGCTAGAGACCTTAGCGGGGGTTCCAGCGATACGCAGTATTTT,CSARDLSGGSSDTQYF
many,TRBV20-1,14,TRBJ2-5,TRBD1,TGCAGTGCTAGAGATATACAGGGGGACGAAACCCAGTACTTC,CSARDIQGDETQYF
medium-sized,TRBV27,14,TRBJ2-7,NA,TGTGCCAGCAGTCCCCGGGTCACACTCTACGAGCAGTACTTC,CASSPRVTLYEQYF
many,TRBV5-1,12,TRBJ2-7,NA,TGCGCCAGCAGCTTGGAGGGACACGAGCAGTACTTC,CASSLEGHEQYF
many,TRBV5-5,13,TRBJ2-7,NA,TGTGCCAGCAGCTCCCTTCATACCTACGAGCAGTACTTC,CASSSLHTYEQYF
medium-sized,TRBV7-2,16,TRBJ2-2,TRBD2,TGTGCCAGCAGCTTAAGCGGGGGGCAGAGCTACGGGGAGCTGTTTTTT,CASSLSGGQSYGELFF
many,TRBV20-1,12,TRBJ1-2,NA,TGCAGTGCTTACAGGGACGGTAGTGGCTACACCTTC,CSAYRDGSGYTF
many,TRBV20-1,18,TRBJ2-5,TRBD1,TGCAGTGCTAGAGAGCTGAGTCCGGGGACAGGTCTTTCGAAGACCCAGTACTTC,CSARELSPGTGLSKTQYF
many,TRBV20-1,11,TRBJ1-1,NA,TGCAGTGCAAGGGGGGGCACTGAAGCTTTCTTT,CSARGGTEAFF
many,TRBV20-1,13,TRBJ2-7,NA,TGCAGTGCTAGAGGCGCTGTGTCCTACGAGCAGTACTTC,CSARGAVSYEQYF
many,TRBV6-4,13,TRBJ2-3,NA,TGTGCCAGCAGTGAAGGGGCCGCAGATACGCAGTATTTT,CASSEGAADTQYF
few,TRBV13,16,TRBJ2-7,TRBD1,TGTGCCAGCAGCCCCCGGGGACAGGGGACCTCCTACGAGCAGTACTTC,CASSPRGQGTSYEQYF
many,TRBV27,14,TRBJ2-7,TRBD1,TGTGCCAGCAGTTTGGGGGACAGGGCCTACGAGCAGTACTTC,CASSLGDRAYEQYF
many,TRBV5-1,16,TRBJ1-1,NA,TGCGCCAGCAGCTTACAGGGTACCTGGGCAAACACTGAAGCTTTCTTT,CASSLQGTWANTEAFF
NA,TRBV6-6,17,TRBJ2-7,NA,TGTGCCAGCAGTTACTCGGTCGGGGGTGCCGCACTTTACGGGCAGTACTTC,CASSYSVGGAALYGQYF
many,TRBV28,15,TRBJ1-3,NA,TGTGCCAGCAGATCTCGACACCTCTCTGGAAACACCATATATTTT,CASRSRHLSGNTIYF
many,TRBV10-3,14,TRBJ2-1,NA,TGTGCCATCAGTGCGAGCGTTTTATACAATGAGCAGTTCTTC,CAISASVLYNEQFF
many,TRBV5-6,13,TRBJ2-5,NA,TGTGCCAGCAGCTACCAGGGCCAAGAGACCCAGTACTTC,CASSYQGQETQYF
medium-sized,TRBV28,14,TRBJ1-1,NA,TGTGCCAGCAGTTTAAAAGGGTCTGACACTGAAGCTTTCTTT,CASSLKGSDTEAFF
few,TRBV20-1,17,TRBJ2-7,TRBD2,TGCAGTGCTACAGGACGGCCCGGGACTAGGGACGATTACGAGCAGTACTTC,CSATGRPGTRDDYEQYF
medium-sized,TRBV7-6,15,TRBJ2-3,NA,TGTGCCAGCAGCTTAGACGACAGCTCCACAGATACGCAGTATTTT,CASSLDDSSTDTQYF
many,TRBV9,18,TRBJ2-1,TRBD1,TGTGCCAGCAGCACACCCCCTCACAGGGGACCTCCTATGGATGAGCAGTTCTTC,CASSTPPHRGPPMDEQFF
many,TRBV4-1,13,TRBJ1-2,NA,TGCGCCAGCAGAGAGGGTAGTGGCTATGGCTACACCTTC,CASREGSGYGYTF